This T cell receptor beta chain was found in a study of CD8 T cells in ankylosing spondylitis. This clonotype was picked up a small number of times. Antigen specificity is unknown. The study, taken as a whole, reports: Characteristic of ankylosing spondylitis blood, it appeared, was a TCR beta motif comprising several highly homologous variants.

The TCR beta libraries were generated through quantitative 5'-RACE incorporating molecular barcodes. TCRdb reprocessed the 5' RACE reads with MiXCR, giving one entry per CDR3 protein. The data show some 340,000 distinct CDR3 sequences, roughly 14% seen once. The clonotype comes from a male donor with ankylosing spondylitis or in good health (not recorded which). Sequenced sample: blood, either unsorted or a sorted T cell fraction (not recorded which).

CDR3 in DNA: TGTGCCAGCAGCCGCGGACAGGGAGATAATGAGCAGTTCTTC. Protein: CASSRGQGDNEQFF. The chain joins TRBV6-1 to TRBJ2-1; 8 positions match TRBD1. V was clipped by 6 bases and J by 7 bases; unmatched bases: 8. The CDR3 contains 14 residues. The germline gives CDR1 MNHNS, CDR2 SASEGT.